This TCR beta chain stems from a study of blood T cell repertoires in COVID-19. Looking at the study overall: Material from acute and convalescent COVID-19 was sourced from the United States, Italy and Spain. T cells, B-cell-depleted T cells, or PBMCs provided the cDNA or gDNA that served as material.

TCRdb's copy holds only in-frame clones and misses some; the assay was immunoSEQ multiplex PCR. The data contain 200,000 or so clones, approximately 89% of them seen just once; the ten biggest clones take up around 2.5%. Adults between about 18 and 89 years of age took part from under 30 US areas. Membership in each cohort depended on participant-reported clinical history. The sequence was obtained from a woman aged 40 to 49 with acute COVID-19. The sequencing input was PBMCs or T cells enriched from blood (not recorded which).

The CDR3 nucleotides are TGTGCCAGCAGACCCGGGACTCGGGGCGATGAGCAGTTCTTC. This translates into CASRPGTRGDEQFF. The chain couples TRBV6-5 to TRBJ2-1, with D perhaps matching TRBD2 (6 bases). CDR3 length: 14 residues. Germline CDR1 is MNHEY and CDR2 is SVGAGI. V was trimmed by 6 bases and J by 8 bases, leaving 17 bases between them.